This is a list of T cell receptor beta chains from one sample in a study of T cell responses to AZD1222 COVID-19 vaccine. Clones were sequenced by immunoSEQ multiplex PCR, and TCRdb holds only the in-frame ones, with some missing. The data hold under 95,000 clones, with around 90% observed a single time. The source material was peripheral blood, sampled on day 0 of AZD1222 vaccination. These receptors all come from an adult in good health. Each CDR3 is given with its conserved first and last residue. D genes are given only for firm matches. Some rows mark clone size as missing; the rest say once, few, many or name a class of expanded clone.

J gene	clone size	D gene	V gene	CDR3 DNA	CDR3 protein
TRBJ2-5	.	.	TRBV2	TGTGCCAGCAGATACAGACTGTTACAAGAGACCCAGTACTTC	CASRYRLLQETQYF
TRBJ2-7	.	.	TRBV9	TGTGCCAGCAGCGTAGGACTTTCCTACGAGCAGTACTTC	CASSVGLSYEQYF
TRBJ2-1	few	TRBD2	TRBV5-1	TGCGCCAGCAGCTTTTCCGTGTCTAGCGGGGGTTACAATGAGCAGTTCTTC	CASSFSVSSGGYNEQFF
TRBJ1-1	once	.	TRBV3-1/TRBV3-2	TGTGCCAGCAGCCATAGCCTGAAGGAACTTTCGAACACTGAAGCTTTCTTT	CASSHSLKELSNTEAFF
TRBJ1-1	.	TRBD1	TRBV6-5	TGTGCCAGCAGGCCCGACAGGGACACTGAAGCTTTCTTT	CASRPDRDTEAFF
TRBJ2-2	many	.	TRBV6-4	TGTGCCAGCAGTGACTCAGTGGAGTCGAACACCGGGGAGCTGTTTTTT	CASSDSVESNTGELFF
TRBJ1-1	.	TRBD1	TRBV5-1	TGCGCCAGCAGCTTGGACAGGGGGACTGAAGCTTTCTTT	CASSLDRGTEAFF
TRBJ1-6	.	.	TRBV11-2	TGTGCCAGCACCCCTCGGGGGGGTGGCGATTCACCCCTCCACTTT	CASTPRGGGDSPLHF
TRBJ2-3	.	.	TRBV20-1	TGCAGTGCTAGTCTGGGTCCCCTCACAGATACGCAGTATTTT	CSASLGPLTDTQYF
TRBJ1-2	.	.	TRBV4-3	TGCGCCAGCAGCCATACTCAGGTGCTGTCCTATGGCTACACCTTC	CASSHTQVLSYGYTF
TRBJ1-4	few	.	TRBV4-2	TGTGCCAGCAGCCTGGAGGGAGGTACAACTAATGAAAAACTGTTTTTT	CASSLEGGTTNEKLFF
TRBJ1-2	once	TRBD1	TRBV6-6	TGTGCCTGTTACAGACAGGGTCTTATGGGCTACACCTTC	CACYRQGLMGYTF
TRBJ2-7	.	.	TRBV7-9	TGTGCCAGCAGCTCAGACAGAACCTACGAGCAGTACTTC	CASSSDRTYEQYF
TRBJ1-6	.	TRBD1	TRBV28	TGTGCCAGCAGTTTATCCGACAGGGGATATGATTCACCCCTCCACTTT	CASSLSDRGYDSPLHF
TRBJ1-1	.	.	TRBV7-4	TGTGCCAGCAGCGCGCCCAAAGGGGAAACTGAAGCTTTCTTT	CASSAPKGETEAFF
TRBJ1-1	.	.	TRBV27	TGTGCCACCTCGTCGGGGGTGAACACTGAAGCTTTCTTT	CATSSGVNTEAFF
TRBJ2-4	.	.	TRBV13	TGTGCCAGCAGCTTGACGGAGGGCGCGAAAAACATTCAGTACTTC	CASSLTEGAKNIQYF
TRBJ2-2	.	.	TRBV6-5	TGTGCCAGCAGTTACTCGTACAGCTCCACCGGGGAGCTGTTTTTT	CASSYSYSSTGELFF
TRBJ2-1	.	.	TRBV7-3	TGTGCCAGCAGCATCAGGTACAATGAGCAGTTCTTC	CASSIRYNEQFF
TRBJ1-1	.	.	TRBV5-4	TGTGCCAGCAGCTTCCGGGGCGAAGCTTTCTTT	CASSFRGEAFF
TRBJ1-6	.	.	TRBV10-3	TGTGCCATCAGGGCCGGGGATTATTCACCCCTCCACTTT	CAIRAGDYSPLHF
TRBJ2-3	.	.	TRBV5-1	TGCGCCAGCAGCTTACAAGACCCAGATACGCAGTATTTT	CASSLQDPDTQYF
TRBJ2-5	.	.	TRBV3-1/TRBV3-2	TGTGCCAGCAGCCAAGAGAGCCGGGGGATAGAGACCCAGTACTTC	CASSQESRGIETQYF
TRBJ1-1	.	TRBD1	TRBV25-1	TGTGCCAGCAGTGACTACAGGGGAAGCAACACTGAAGCTTTCTTT	CASSDYRGSNTEAFF
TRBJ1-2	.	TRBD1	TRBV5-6	TGTGCCAGCAGCTCAACAGGGGGTTCAGACTATGGCTACACCTTC	CASSSTGGSDYGYTF
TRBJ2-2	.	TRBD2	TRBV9	TGTGCCAGCCATACTAGCGGGAGCTCGAACACCGGGGAGCTGTTTTTT	CASHTSGSSNTGELFF